These 23 T cell receptor beta chains originate from one sample sequenced in a study of T-cell reconstitution after alpha-beta-depleted transplantation in children. Unique molecular identifiers were incorporated during preparation of the TCRbeta library. TCRdb called the PCR reads again in MiXCR, with one record for every CDR3 protein. Of under 450,000 distinct CDR3 sequences in the sample, about an eighth are singletons; the top ten hold over 3.5%. This sample comprised PBMCs, obtained from the stem cell graft. The receptors originated from a human donor who donated a stem cell graft to a child with Fanconi anemia.

The chain is built from TRBV29-1 and TRBJ1-1; D ambiguous. Per the germline V gene, CDR1 is SQVTM and CDR2 is ANQGSEA. The CDR3 is 11 amino acids. V was pared by 4 bases and J by 10 bases, with 13 bases between. The CDR3 sequence is CSVGKGSGAFF. CDR3 sequence (DNA): TGCAGCGTTGGAAAGGGTTCAGGAGCTTTCTTT.

This clonotype has only a few counts. CDR3 DNA: TGTGCCAGCAGCTTAGTTGCTTTGGACAGGCCGGTGAATGAGCAGTTCTTC. Its protein is CASSLVALDRPVNEQFF. The chain couples TRBV11-2 to TRBJ2-1, with 7 bases identical to TRBD1. The junction had 13 bases not matched to a gene; V was cut back by 1 base and J by 7 bases. The CDR3 totals 17 residues. The V gene's germline CDR1 is SGHAT and CDR2 FQNNGV.

This clonotype was seen ten or more times. The rearrangement joins TRBV7-2 to TRBJ1-1; no reliable D call. Deletions cut 1 base from V and 4 bases from J, with 10 bases between. The CDR3 length is 14 residues. The germline gives CDR1 SGHTA, CDR2 FQGNSA. CDR3 region: CASSLDPLGTEAFF. In nucleotides, the CDR3 is TGTGCCAGCAGCTTAGACCCGTTGGGCACTGAAGCTTTCTTT. The variable domain in full, completed from reference TRBV7-2 and TRBJ1-1, reads GAGVSQSPSNKVTEKGKDVELRCDPISGHTALYWYRQSLGQGLEFLIYFQGNSAPDKSGLPSDRFSAERTGGSVSTLTIQRTQQEDSAVYLCASSLDPLGTEAFFGQGTRLTVV.

The chain uses TRBV6-2 or TRBV6-3 and TRBJ2-3, with D possibly being TRBD1 (6 bases). Germline CDR1 reads MNHEY; CDR2 reads SVGEGT. Trimming left V 7 bases short and J 3 bases short, with 8 bases between. The CDR3 extends over 12 amino acids. CDR3 residues: CASTTGTDTQYF. The DNA of the CDR3 is TGTGCCAGCACGACAGGAACAGATACGCAGTATTTT.

This clonotype was seen once. A much larger clone lies a single base off, so this may be a read error. Because the CDR3 is missing its conserved closing phenylalanine or tryptophan, this is likely a read error. The chain carries TRBV6-1 and TRBJ1-1; D possibly corresponds to TRBD1 (5 bases). Trimming removed 11 bases at V and 0 bases at J, with 16 bases between. The germline V gene has CDR1 MNHNS and CDR2 SASEGT. This CDR3 has 14 amino acids. The CDR3 loop reads CASLDTRVNTEAFY. The CDR3, as DNA: TGTGCCTCCCTGGACACCCGAGTGAACACTGAAGCTTTCTAT.

This clonotype has ten or more counts. V is TRBV20-1 and J is TRBJ2-7, with 7 bases aligning to TRBD1. CDR1 is DFQATT, CDR2 SNEGSKA, per germline (reference sequence). The V segment lost 2 bases and the J segment 2 bases; nucleotides outside the gene matches: 3. The CDR3 has 13 residues. The DNA for the CDR3 is TGCAGTGCTAGACCGGGACAGACCTACGAGCAGTACGTC. This codes for CSARPGQTYEQYV.

The V gene is TRBV3-1, the J gene TRBJ2-2; tentative D call: TRBD2 (6 bases). The CDR3 extends over 14 amino acids. The germline CDR1 and CDR2 sequences are LGHDT and YNNKEL (reference sequence). V shed 1 base and J shed 6 bases, with 9 bases lying between them. CDR3 sequence reads: CASSQAKRAGELFF. The CDR3, as DNA: TGTGCCAGCAGCCAAGCTAAGCGGGCCGGGGAGCTGTTTTTT.

This clonotype was picked up many times. One end of the junction is discordant with germline, which a read error may explain. The rearrangement uses TRBV7-6 and TRBJ2-3; weak D call: TRBD2 (5 bases). CDR1 SGHVS and CDR2 FNYEAQ come from the germline V gene. The CDR3 has 14 amino acids. The CDR3 region has the DNA TGTGCCAGCAGCTTAGAGGCTAGCAAAGATACGCAGTATTTT. Its translation: CASSLEASKDTQYF.

V and J are TRBV27 and TRBJ2-1; 8 nucleotides agree with TRBD1. Germline CDR1 and CDR2: MNHEY and SMNVEV (reference sequence). CDR3 length: 14 residues. Trimming removed 4 bases from V and 8 bases from J; junction bases left unmatched: 7. The CDR3 DNA reads as TGTGCCAGCAGTTCTAACGACAGGGGTCATGAGCAGTTCTTC. Translated: CASSSNDRGHEQFF.

A few counts support this clonotype. This chain uses TRBV12-3 or TRBV12-4 with TRBJ2-1, with 12 bases aligning to TRBD2. The V gene end was trimmed by 4 bases and the J gene end by 9 bases; junction bases not matched to a gene: 4. The CDR3 is 14 amino acids. The CDR3 DNA reads TGTGCCAGCAGTTCTAGCGGGGGGGCCGGTGAGCAGTTCTTC. This gives the protein CASSSSGGAGEQFF.

This clonotype was seen many times. The chain carries TRBV5-1 and TRBJ1-1; D is ambiguous. Trimming took 0 bases from V and 5 from J, leaving 11 bases between them. Germline V lookup: CDR1 SGHRS, CDR2 YFSETQ. This CDR3 has 14 amino acids. DNA for the CDR3: TGCGCCAGCAGCTTGGAGGGCGGGGAGACTGAAGCTTTCTTT. This sequence encodes CASSLEGGETEAFF.

In this sample, this clonotype turned up many times. CDR3 amino acids: CSATSWESDEQFF. The CDR3, as DNA: TGCAGTGCTACCTCCTGGGAGAGCGATGAGCAGTTCTTC. The chain has TRBV20-1 and TRBJ2-1, with D perhaps matching TRBD2 (5 bases). The length of the CDR3 is 13 residues. CDR1 and CDR2 from the germline V gene are DFQATT and SNEGSKA (reference sequence). Trimming removed 4 bases at V and 8 bases at J, with 15 bases between.

This clonotype was picked up a small number of times. The chain employs TRBV9 and TRBJ2-3; 7 bases fit TRBD2. J gave up 5 bases and V 0 bases, and 6 bases lay outside the gene matches. CDR1 and CDR2 from the germline V gene are SGDLS and YYNGEE. This CDR3 is built from 15 residues. CDR3 loop: CASSVVGGGIDTQYF. Written as DNA, the CDR3 is TGTGCCAGCAGCGTAGTTGGGGGGGGGATAGATACGCAGTATTTT.

This clonotype was seen only a few times. CDR3 in DNA: TGTGCCAGCAGTTTGACGGGACAGATATTTCATGATGGCTACACCTTC. Amino acid sequence: CASSLTGQIFHDGYTF. J is TRBJ1-2 and V is TRBV28, with 7 bases lining up with TRBD1. The CDR3 is 16 amino acids. Trimming cost V 3 bases and J 6 bases; bases outside gene matches: 13. The germline V gene has CDR1 MDHEN and CDR2 SYDVKM.

This clonotype has ten or more counts. The chain joins TRBV7-9 to TRBJ1-2, with D unclear. CDR3 length: 11 amino acids. CDR1 is SEHNR, CDR2 FQNEAQ, per germline (reference sequence). V was cut by 0 bases and J by 9 bases, with 5 bases left in between. The CDR3 nucleotides read TGTGCCAGCAGCTTAGCGGCGCGCTACACCTTC. This codes for CASSLAARYTF.

This clonotype has ten or more counts. This chain links TRBV5-6 with TRBJ1-1, with D possibly matching TRBD1 (5 bases). V was clipped by 3 bases and J by 4 bases, with 13 bases between them. The CDR3 covers 14 residues. CDR1 is SGHDT and CDR2 is YYEEEE in the germline V gene. The CDR3 DNA is TGTGCCAGCAGCTGGGTGGGGCGCGGCACTGAAGCTTTCTTT. This translates into CASSWVGRGTEAFF.

The chain carries TRBV19 and TRBJ1-1; D gene uncertain. Germline V gene data show CDR1 as LNHDA and CDR2 as SQIVND (reference sequence). Trimming removed 6 bases from V and 0 bases from J, with 14 bases in between. This CDR3 is 15 amino acids long. The CDR3: CASSSPKRLNTEAFF. The CDR3, as DNA: TGTGCCAGTAGCTCACCAAAGCGCTTGAACACTGAAGCTTTCTTT.

The V gene is TRBV5-1, the J gene TRBJ2-3, with 7 bases fitting TRBD1. V was pared by 2 bases and J by 4 bases, with 7 bases of the junction left unmatched. There are 15 residues in the CDR3. The germline gives CDR1 SGHRS, CDR2 YFSETQ. The CDR3 is CASSFDRVVADTQYF. The CDR3 coding sequence is TGCGCCAGCAGCTTCGACAGGGTGGTCGCAGATACGCAGTATTTT.

This clonotype appeared once. Here the CDR3 DNA reads TGTGCCAGCAGTTCTAATACGGAGACCCAGTACTTC. As protein: CASSSNTETQYF. The V and J genes are TRBV7-6 and TRBJ2-5; D gene uncertain. The CDR3 covers 12 residues. Germline-derived CDR1 and CDR2 are SGHVS and FNYEAQ. V was cut by 6 bases and J by 5 bases, with 10 bases left in between.

This clonotype has more than one count but fewer than ten. The V call is TRBV5-5, the J call TRBJ1-2; D is unresolved. V was pared by 0 bases and J by 1 base, with 4 bases between. From germline, CDR1 is SGHKS and CDR2 YYEKEE (reference sequence). CDR3 size: 13 residues. The CDR3 DNA sequence: TGTGCCAGCAGCTTGGCCGTTAACTATGGCTACACCTTC. Protein sequence: CASSLAVNYGYTF. Together with reference TRBV5-5 and TRBJ1-2, the CDR3 gives the full variable domain: DAGVTQSPTHLIKTRGQQVTLRCSPISGHKSVSWYQQVLGQGPQFIFQYYEKEERGRGNFPDRFSARQFPNYSSELNVNALLLGDSALYLCASSLAVNYGYTFGSGTRLTVV.

This chain uses TRBV6-2 or TRBV6-3 with TRBJ2-1; 14 bases agree with TRBD2. V dropped 5 bases and J dropped 7; count of bases not matched to a gene: 7. The CDR3 loop spans 16 amino acids. Germline-derived CDR1 and CDR2 are MNHEY and SVGEGT. CDR3 in amino acids: CASSHNRLAGGNEQFF. The CDR3 nucleotides read TGTGCCAGCAGTCACAACCGACTAGCGGGGGGGAATGAGCAGTTCTTC.

This clonotype occurred many times. V usage is TRBV10-3 and J usage is TRBJ2-1, with TRBD2 identical over 7 bases. The CDR3 loop spans 15 amino acids. V was clipped by 7 bases and J by 2 bases; unmatched bases: 8. CDR1 ENHRY and CDR2 SYGVKD come from the germline V gene. CDR3 region: CAITSEAGAYNEQFF. The CDR3 DNA reads as TGTGCCATCACCTCCGAGGCGGGGGCCTACAATGAGCAGTTCTTC.

The rearrangement links TRBV18 to TRBJ2-7; maybe TRBD2 (6 bases). The CDR3 sequence is 14 residues long. Trimming cost V 2 bases and J 4 bases, with 12 bases left between them. Germline V gene lookup returns CDR1 KGHSH and CDR2 LQKENI. This chain's CDR3 is CASSPGGVGYEQYV. For the CDR3, the DNA is TGTGCCAGCTCACCAGGCGGGGTGGGATACGAGCAGTACGTC.